This T cell receptor beta chain appears in the sequencing data of a study of shared clonotypes between healthy human individuals. Study results and caveats: The study found lower generation probabilities in non-shared clonotypes than in those shared by all four donors. Estimated clonotype richness was generally higher in naive than memory subsets.

Naive CD8 cells lacked CD45RO and underwent positive selection for CCR7, leaving out terminally differentiated effector memory CD45RA+ cells. Healthy HIV-negative adults without recent acute infections or vaccinations served as donors. Repertoires were generated with immunoSEQ multiplex PCR, while TCRdb's copy carries only in-frame clones and drops some. The table records over 2,000,000 clones, approximately 92% of them present only once. Points on this clone: No antigen is known for it.

After removal of 4 bases from V and 2 bases from J, the junction contained 5 bases not matched to a gene. Looked up from germline, CDR1 is SEHNR and CDR2 is FQNEAQ (reference sequence). This CDR3 has 15 amino acids. The chain joins TRBV7-9 to TRBJ2-3, with 8 bases identical to TRBD2. The source material was naive CD8+ T cells from PBMCs. The receptor was isolated from a man younger than 35 in good health. Some clones in this sample may be carry-over from other donors' samples. CDR3 DNA sequence: TGTGCCAGCAGCTCCGGGACTAGTTCCACAGATACGCAGTATTTT. Protein product: CASSSGTSSTDTQYF.